Listed below are T cell receptor beta chains from one sample, sequenced in a study of blood T cells in healthy people across ages. TCRdb re-called the 5' RACE reads with MiXCR, one entry per CDR3 protein. The sample includes about 830,000 distinct CDR3 sequences, 58% of them seen just once. The sample was blood. The origin of the receptors is a young man in good health. Each CDR3 is given with its conserved first and last residue. The order of the fields is CDR3 DNA, CDR3 protein, V gene, J gene, clone size, D gene. The D gene is left open where the match is weak. The size of a clone is reported for some rows only, either as once, few or many, or as a class for expanded clones.

DNA: TGTGCCAGCCGGGGAGTCCTCTATGGCTACACCTTC
CDR3: CASRGVLYGYTF
V: TRBV12-3/TRBV12-4
J: TRBJ1-2
size: few
D: .

DNA: TGTGCCAGCAGTTACCAAACAGGGGATAATCAGCCCCAGCATTTT
CDR3: CASSYQTGDNQPQHF
V: TRBV6-2/TRBV6-3
J: TRBJ1-5
size: .
D: TRBD1

DNA: TGTGCCAGCACCTTCGTTGGGGTAAGGGGCTACAATGAGCAGTTCTTC
CDR3: CASTFVGVRGYNEQFF
V: TRBV7-9
J: TRBJ2-1
size: .
D: .

DNA: TGCAGTGCTACGGGTGTTGGGACAGAGGATTACAATGAGCAGTTCTTC
CDR3: CSATGVGTEDYNEQFF
V: TRBV20-1
J: TRBJ2-1
size: .
D: TRBD1

DNA: TGTGCCAGCAGTGAAGACAGGGCTGGAGGCTACACCTTC
CDR3: CASSEDRAGGYTF
V: TRBV6-2/TRBV6-3
J: TRBJ1-2
size: .
D: TRBD1

DNA: TGCAGTGCTAGAGATCAGGCGGGAGGTGAGGATGAGCAGTTCTTC
CDR3: CSARDQAGGEDEQFF
V: TRBV20-1
J: TRBJ2-1
size: .
D: TRBD2

DNA: TGTGCCAGCTCACCAAGGAGGGACAGAAATGGCTACACCTTC
CDR3: CASSPRRDRNGYTF
V: TRBV18
J: TRBJ1-2
size: .
D: TRBD1

DNA: TGTGCCACCAGCAGAGATGGGGGTCGAGAAAAACTGTTTTTT
CDR3: CATSRDGGREKLFF
V: TRBV15
J: TRBJ1-4
size: .
D: .

DNA: TGTGCCAGCAGTTACAGCGGGACAGCGTCCTACGAGCAGTACTTC
CDR3: CASSYSGTASYEQYF
V: TRBV6-2/TRBV6-3
J: TRBJ2-7
size: few
D: .

DNA: TGTGCCAGCAGGCTGTCGCGGGGAACTAACTATGGCTACACCTTC
CDR3: CASRLSRGTNYGYTF
V: TRBV2
J: TRBJ1-2
size: .
D: .

DNA: TGTGCCAGCTCACCGCAGGGGAAGACCCAGTACTTC
CDR3: CASSPQGKTQYF
V: TRBV18
J: TRBJ2-5
size: few
D: .

DNA: TGTGCCAGCTCACCAAGGGGAGGGTCCTCCTCTAACTATGGCTACACCTTC
CDR3: CASSPRGGSSSNYGYTF
V: TRBV18
J: TRBJ1-2
size: .
D: .

DNA: TGTGCCAGCAGTGGAGGACAGGGTGGTCGCGGCTACACCTTC
CDR3: CASSGGQGGRGYTF
V: TRBV6-1
J: TRBJ1-2
size: .
D: TRBD1

DNA: TGTGCCAGCAGCGGGACGGACTATAATGAAAAACTGTTTTTT
CDR3: CASSGTDYNEKLFF
V: TRBV9
J: TRBJ1-4
size: .
D: .

DNA: TGCGCCAGCAGCCTACCGGGACAGGGGGCTGGGGGCTATGGCTACACCTTC
CDR3: CASSLPGQGAGGYGYTF
V: TRBV6-1
J: TRBJ1-2
size: few
D: TRBD1

DNA: TGTGCCACCAGCAGAGAAGGCACCGATCAGCCCCAGCATTTT
CDR3: CATSREGTDQPQHF
V: TRBV15
J: TRBJ1-5
size: .
D: .